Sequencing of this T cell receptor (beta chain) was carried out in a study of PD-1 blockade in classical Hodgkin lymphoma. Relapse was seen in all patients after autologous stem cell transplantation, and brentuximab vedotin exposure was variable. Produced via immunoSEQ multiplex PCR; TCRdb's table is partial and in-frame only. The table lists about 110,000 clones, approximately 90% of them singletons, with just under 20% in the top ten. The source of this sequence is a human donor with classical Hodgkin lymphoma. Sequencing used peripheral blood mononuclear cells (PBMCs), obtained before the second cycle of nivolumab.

CDR3 region: CASGRELGNTIYF. CDR3 bases: TGTGCCAGCGGGAGAGAGTTAGGAAACACCATATATTTT. This chain joins TRBV6-1 and TRBJ1-3, with D unclear. Deletions cut 8 bases from V and 4 bases from J, with 12 bases between. The germline V gene has CDR1 MNHNS and CDR2 SASEGT. The CDR3 sequence is 13 residues long.